This T cell receptor (beta chain) came from a study of cytomegalovirus exposure and HLA in healthy donors. Points from the study as a whole: Cytomegalovirus-associated TCR beta chains were listed, numbering under 200. Earlier findings revealed that most TCR beta V segments proved productive either about 90% or about 30% of the time.

Comments on this clone: What it recognizes is unknown. One end of the junction is discordant with germline, which a read error may explain.

CDR3 length equals 13 residues. Germline V lookup: CDR1 SEHNR, CDR2 FQNEAQ (reference sequence). 60 Vbeta and 13 Jbeta primers were used in PCR. Method: immunoSEQ multiplex PCR; TCRdb's copy keeps in-frame clones and lacks some. The table records roughly 170,000 clones, 75% to 90% of them present only once. J is TRBJ2-2 and V is TRBV7-9, with TRBD2 identical over 7 bases. Sequenced sample: PBMCs. This receptor was identified in a man aged 30 to 39 in good health and CMV-seropositive. The CDR3 region is CSSSGAATGELFF. In DNA, the CDR3 is TGTTCCAGCAGCGGGGCTGCCACCGGGGAGCTGTTTTTT.